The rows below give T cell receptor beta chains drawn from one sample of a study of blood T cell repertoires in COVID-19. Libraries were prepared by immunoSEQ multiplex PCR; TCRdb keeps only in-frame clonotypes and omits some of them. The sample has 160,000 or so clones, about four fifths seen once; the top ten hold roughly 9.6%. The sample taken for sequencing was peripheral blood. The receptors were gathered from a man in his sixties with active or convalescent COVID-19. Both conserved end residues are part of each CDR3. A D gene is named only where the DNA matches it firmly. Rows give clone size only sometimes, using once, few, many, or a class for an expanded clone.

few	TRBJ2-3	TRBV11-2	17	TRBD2	TGTGCCAGCAGCTTATCGGGAGGGCGAAGGGTGTCAGATACGCAGTATTTT	CASSLSGGRRVSDTQYF
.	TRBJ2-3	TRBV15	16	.	TGTGCCACCAGCAGAGATAGGAGCGGAGACACAGATACGCAGTATTTT	CATSRDRSGDTDTQYF
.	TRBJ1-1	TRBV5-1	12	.	TGCGCCAGCAGCTTGCGAGGGACTGAAGCTTTCTTT	CASSLRGTEAFF
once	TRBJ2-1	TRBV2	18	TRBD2	TGTGCCAGCAGTCCGCTAGCGGGGGGGCCGAGGGCCTCCAATGAGCAGTTCTTC	CASSPLAGGPRASNEQFF
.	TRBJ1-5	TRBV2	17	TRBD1	TGTGCCAGCAGTGCGTCCCGGGACAGGGCTCCCAATCAGCCCCAGCATTTT	CASSASRDRAPNQPQHF
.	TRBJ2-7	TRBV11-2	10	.	TGTGCCAGCAGCCACTACGAGCAGTACTTC	CASSHYEQYF
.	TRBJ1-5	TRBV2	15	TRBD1	TGTGCCAGCCGTGACAGGGGCCCTAACAATCAGCCCCAGCATTTT	CASRDRGPNNQPQHF
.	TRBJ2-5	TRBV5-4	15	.	TGTGCCAGCAGCTCCCGGCGGGGAAATGAAGAGACCCAGTACTTC	CASSSRRGNEETQYF
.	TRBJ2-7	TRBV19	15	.	TGTGCCAGTAGTATATCCAGGGTTACCTCCTACGAGCAGTACTTC	CASSISRVTSYEQYF
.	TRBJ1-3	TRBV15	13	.	TGTGCCACCAGCAGCCTCTCTGGAAACACCATATATTTT	CATSSLSGNTIYF
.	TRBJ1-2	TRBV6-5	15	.	TGTGCCAGCAGGGAGTGGCGACTCCCACAGGATGGCTACACCTTC	CASREWRLPQDGYTF
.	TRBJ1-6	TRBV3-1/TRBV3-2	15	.	TGTGCCAGCAGCCTCCGCGCGGTCTATAATTCACCCCTCCACTTT	CASSLRAVYNSPLHF
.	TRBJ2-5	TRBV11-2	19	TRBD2	TGTGCCAGCAGCTTAGATGGCGGTCTAGCGGGAGGGATTCGGGAGACCCAGTACTTC	CASSLDGGLAGGIRETQYF
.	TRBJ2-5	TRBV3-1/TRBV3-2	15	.	TGTGCCAGCAGCTTCTCACGGACTCTCCAAGAGACCCAGTACTTC	CASSFSRTLQETQYF
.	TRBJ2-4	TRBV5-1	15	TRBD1	TGCGCCAGCAGCCCCGGGACAGGGGCTAAAAACATTCAGTACTTC	CASSPGTGAKNIQYF
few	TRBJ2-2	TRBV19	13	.	TGTGCCAGTAGTTTCAGGGTGGCCGGGGAGCTGTTTTTT	CASSFRVAGELFF
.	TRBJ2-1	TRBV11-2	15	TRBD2	TGTGCCAGCAGTTCTGGCAACCTAGCGGGTAATGAGCAGTTCTTC	CASSSGNLAGNEQFF
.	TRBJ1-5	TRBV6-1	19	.	TGTGCCAGCAGTGAGGGTCCCGGGACTGACTTCTTTGGCAATCAGCCCCAGCATTTT	CASSEGPGTDFFGNQPQHF
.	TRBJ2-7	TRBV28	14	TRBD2	TGTGCCAGCAGCCTACTAGCGGAGAATTACGAGCAGTACTTC	CASSLLAENYEQYF
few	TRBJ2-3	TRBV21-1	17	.	TGTGCCAGCAGCTTACACAGGGGACAGGCCCCCACAGATACGCAGTATTTT	CASSLHRGQAPTDTQYF
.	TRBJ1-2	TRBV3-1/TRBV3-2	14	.	TGTGCCAGCAGCCAAGACGCGGGGCCCTATGGCTACACCTTC	CASSQDAGPYGYTF
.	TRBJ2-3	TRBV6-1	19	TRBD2	TGTGCCAGCAGTGAAGTAGGGACTAGCGGGGGGGCGTCCGCGGTTACGCAGTATTTT	CASSEVGTSGGASAVTQYF
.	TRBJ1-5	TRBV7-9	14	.	TGTGCCAGCAGCCTCGACAGCTTCAATCAGCCCCAGCATTTT	CASSLDSFNQPQHF